This TCR beta chain was identified in a study of identical twins. This clonotype was observed a few times. V was clipped by 0 bases and J by 0 bases, with 11 bases between them. Germline-derived CDR1 and CDR2 are DFQATT and SNEGSKA (reference sequence). The CDR3 spans 15 residues. TCRdb reanalysed the 5' RACE reads using MiXCR and keeps one entry per CDR3 protein. This table holds about 730,000 distinct CDR3 sequences, 20% to 25% found once. The sample was also linked to a second study, of T cells expressing NK-cell markers. This second study notes: Restricting sorting to alpha-beta TCR T cells was achieved in several experiments by an anti-gamma-delta TCR antibody.

The genes are TRBV20-1 and TRBJ2-5; D ambiguous. This TCR was recovered from a young woman in good health. Sequencing was performed on PBMCs. CDR3 in DNA: TGCAGTGCTAGAGATTCTTCAGGTTACCAAGAGACCCAGTACTTC. Encoded protein: CSARDSSGYQETQYF.